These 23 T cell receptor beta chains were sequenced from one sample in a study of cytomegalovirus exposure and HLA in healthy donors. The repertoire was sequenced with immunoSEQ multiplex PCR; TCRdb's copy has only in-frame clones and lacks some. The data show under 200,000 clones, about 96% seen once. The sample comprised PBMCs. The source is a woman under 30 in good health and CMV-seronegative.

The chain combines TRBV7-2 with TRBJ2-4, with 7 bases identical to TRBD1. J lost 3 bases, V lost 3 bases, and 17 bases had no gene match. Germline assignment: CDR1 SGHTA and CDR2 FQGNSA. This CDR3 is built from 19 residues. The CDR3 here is CASSLRASTGDIVKNIQYF. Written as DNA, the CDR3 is TGTGCCAGCAGCTTGAGGGCCTCTACAGGGGACATCGTCAAAAACATTCAGTACTTC.

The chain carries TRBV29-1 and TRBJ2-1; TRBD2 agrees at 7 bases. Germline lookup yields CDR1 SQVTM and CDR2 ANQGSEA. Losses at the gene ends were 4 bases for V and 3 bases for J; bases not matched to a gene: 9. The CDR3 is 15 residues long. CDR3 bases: TGCAGCGTTGTGGGCACTAGCGTCCGCTACAATGAGCAGTTCTTC. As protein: CSVVGTSVRYNEQFF.

The CDR3 sequence is CASSPRGGYGYTF. As DNA, the CDR3 is TGTGCCAGCAGTCCTAGGGGGGGATATGGCTACACCTTC. The chain recombines TRBV27 with TRBJ1-2, with TRBD1 as a possible D gene (6 bases). V shed 5 bases and J shed 5 bases, with 12 bases lying between them. Germline V CDR1 and CDR2: MNHEY, SMNVEV (reference sequence). The CDR3 loop spans 13 amino acids.

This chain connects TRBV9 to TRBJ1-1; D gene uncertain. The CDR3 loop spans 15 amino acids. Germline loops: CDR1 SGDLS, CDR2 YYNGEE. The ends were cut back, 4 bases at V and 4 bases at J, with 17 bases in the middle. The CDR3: CASSTREGVGTEAFF. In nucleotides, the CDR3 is TGTGCCAGCAGCACGCGGGAGGGTGTGGGCACTGAAGCTTTCTTT.

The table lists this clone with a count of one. CDR3 coding DNA: TGTGCCAGCCGACATTACCAAGAGACCCAGTACTTC. Protein product: CASRHYQETQYF. V is TRBV2 and J is TRBJ2-5; D gene ambiguous. The CDR3 runs 12 residues. Per the germline V gene, CDR1 is SNHLY and CDR2 is FYNNEI. Trimming took 8 bases from V and 0 from J, leaving 7 bases between them.

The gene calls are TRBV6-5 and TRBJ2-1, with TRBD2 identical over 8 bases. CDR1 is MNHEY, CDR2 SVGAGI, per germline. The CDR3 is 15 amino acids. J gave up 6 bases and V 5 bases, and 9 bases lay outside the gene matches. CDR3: CASSSFGGAGNEQFF. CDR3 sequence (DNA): TGTGCCAGCAGTAGCTTCGGGGGGGCTGGCAATGAGCAGTTCTTC.

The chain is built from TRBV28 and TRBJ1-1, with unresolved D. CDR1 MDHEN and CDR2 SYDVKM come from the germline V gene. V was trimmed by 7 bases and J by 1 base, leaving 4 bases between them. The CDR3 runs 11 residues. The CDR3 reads CASTQNTEAFF. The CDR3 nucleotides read TGTGCCAGCACCCAGAACACTGAAGCTTTCTTT.

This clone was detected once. The CDR3 DNA reads as TGTGCCAGCAGCCGGGACAGGGGGAGCTCCTACGAGCAGTACTTC. Translation: CASSRDRGSSYEQYF. The V and J genes are TRBV6-6 and TRBJ2-7; 11 bases map to TRBD1. CDR1 and CDR2 (germline): MNHNY, SVGAGI (reference sequence). The CDR3 is made up of 15 amino acids. V gave up 6 bases and J gave up 0 bases; unmatched junction bases: 4.

The CDR3 DNA reads TGTGCCAGCTCCCGGGACAGCCTCAACTATGGCTACACCTTC. Its protein product is CASSRDSLNYGYTF. J is TRBJ1-2 and V is TRBV18; the match to TRBD1 covers 7 bases. J gave up 2 bases and V 6 bases, and 6 bases lay outside the gene matches. The germline CDR1 and CDR2 sequences are KGHSH and LQKENI. There are 14 residues in the CDR3.

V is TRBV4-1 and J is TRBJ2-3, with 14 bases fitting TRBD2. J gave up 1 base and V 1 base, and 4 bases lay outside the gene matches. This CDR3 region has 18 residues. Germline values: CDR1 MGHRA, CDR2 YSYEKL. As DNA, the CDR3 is TGCGCCAGCAGCCAAGGCCCGGGACTAGCGGGAGGCACAGATACGCAGTATTTT. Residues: CASSQGPGLAGGTDTQYF.

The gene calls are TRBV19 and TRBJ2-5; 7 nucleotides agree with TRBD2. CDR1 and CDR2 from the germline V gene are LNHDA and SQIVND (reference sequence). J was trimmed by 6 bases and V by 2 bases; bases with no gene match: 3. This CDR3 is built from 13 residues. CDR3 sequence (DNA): TGTGCCAGTAGTATAACTAGCGCTAAGACCCAGTACTTC. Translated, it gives CASSITSAKTQYF.

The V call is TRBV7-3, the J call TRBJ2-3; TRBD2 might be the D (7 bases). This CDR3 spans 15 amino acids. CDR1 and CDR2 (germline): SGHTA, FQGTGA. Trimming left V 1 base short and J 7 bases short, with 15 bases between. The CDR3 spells CASSLIAGARNTQYF. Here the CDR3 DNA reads TGTGCCAGCAGCTTAATTGCGGGGGCAAGGAATACGCAGTATTTT.

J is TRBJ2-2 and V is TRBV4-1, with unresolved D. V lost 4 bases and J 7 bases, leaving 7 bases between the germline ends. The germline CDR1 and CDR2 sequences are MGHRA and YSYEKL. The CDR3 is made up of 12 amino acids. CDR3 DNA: TGCGCCAGCAGCCTTGGCGGCGGGGAGCTGTTTTTT. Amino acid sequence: CASSLGGGELFF.

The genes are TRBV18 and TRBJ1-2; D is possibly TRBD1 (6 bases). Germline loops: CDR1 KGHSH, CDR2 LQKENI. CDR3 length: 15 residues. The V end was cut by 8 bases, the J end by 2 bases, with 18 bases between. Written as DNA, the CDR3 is TGTGCCAGCCCCCCTCAGGGGAGACCAAACTATGGCTACACCTTC. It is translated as CASPPQGRPNYGYTF.

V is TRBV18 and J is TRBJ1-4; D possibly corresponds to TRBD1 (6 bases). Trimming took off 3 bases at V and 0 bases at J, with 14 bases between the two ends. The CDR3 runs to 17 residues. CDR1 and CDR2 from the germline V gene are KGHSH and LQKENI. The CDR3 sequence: CASSPEQGRATNEKLFF. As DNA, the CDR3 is TGTGCCAGCTCACCCGAACAGGGACGAGCAACTAATGAAAAACTGTTTTTT.

The DNA for the CDR3 is TGTGCCAGCAGCTTAGCGGGGCCTCCAGGGGAGCTGTTTTTT. It is translated as CASSLAGPPGELFF. This chain uses TRBV7-9 with TRBJ2-2; D is perhaps TRBD1 (5 bases). CDR1 is SEHNR, CDR2 FQNEAQ, per germline (reference sequence). V was clipped by 0 bases and J by 8 bases, with 10 bases between them. CDR3 size: 14 residues.

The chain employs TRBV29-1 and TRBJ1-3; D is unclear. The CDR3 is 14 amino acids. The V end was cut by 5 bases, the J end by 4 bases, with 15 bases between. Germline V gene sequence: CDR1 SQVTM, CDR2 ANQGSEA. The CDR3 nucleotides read TGCAGCGTTTTCCTTGGCCCAAAGGGAAACACCATATATTTT. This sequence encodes CSVFLGPKGNTIYF.

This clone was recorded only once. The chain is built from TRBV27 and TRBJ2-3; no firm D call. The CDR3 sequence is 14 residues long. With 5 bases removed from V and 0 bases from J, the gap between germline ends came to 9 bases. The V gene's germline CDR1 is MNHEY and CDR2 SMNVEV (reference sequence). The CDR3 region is CASSAGYSTDTQYF. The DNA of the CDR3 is TGTGCCAGCAGTGCAGGTTATAGCACAGATACGCAGTATTTT.

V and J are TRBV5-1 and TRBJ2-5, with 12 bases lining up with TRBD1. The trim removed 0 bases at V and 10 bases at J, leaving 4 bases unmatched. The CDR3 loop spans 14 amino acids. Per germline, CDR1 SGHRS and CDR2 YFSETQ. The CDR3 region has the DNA TGCGCCAGCAGCTTGGGGGGACAGGGGGCCCTCCAGTACTTC. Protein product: CASSLGGQGALQYF.

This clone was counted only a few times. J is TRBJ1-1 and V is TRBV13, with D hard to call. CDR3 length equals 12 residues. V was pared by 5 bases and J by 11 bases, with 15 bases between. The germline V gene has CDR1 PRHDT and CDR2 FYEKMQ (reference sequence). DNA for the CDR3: TGTGCCAGCAGCCCACCAACCTCGCGGGCTTTCTTT. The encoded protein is CASSPPTSRAFF. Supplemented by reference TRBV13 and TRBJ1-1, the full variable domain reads AAGVIQSPRHLIKEKRETATLKCYPIPRHDTVYWYQQGPGQDPQFLISFYEKMQSDKGSIPDRFSAQQFSDYHSELNMSSLELGDSALYFCASSPPTSRAFFGQGTRLTVV.

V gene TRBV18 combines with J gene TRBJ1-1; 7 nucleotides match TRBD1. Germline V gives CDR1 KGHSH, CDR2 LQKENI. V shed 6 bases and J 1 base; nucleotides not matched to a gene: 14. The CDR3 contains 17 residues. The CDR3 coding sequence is TGTGCCAGCTCGCTTTCCATAGGGGGCCAGCAGAACACTGAAGCTTTCTTT. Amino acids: CASSLSIGGQQNTEAFF. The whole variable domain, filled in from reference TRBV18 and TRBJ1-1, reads NAGVMQNPRHLVRRRGQEARLRCSPMKGHSHVYWYRQLPEEGLKFMVYLQKENIIDESGMPKERFSAEFPKEGPSILRIQQVVRGDSAAYFCASSLSIGGQQNTEAFFGQGTRLTVV.

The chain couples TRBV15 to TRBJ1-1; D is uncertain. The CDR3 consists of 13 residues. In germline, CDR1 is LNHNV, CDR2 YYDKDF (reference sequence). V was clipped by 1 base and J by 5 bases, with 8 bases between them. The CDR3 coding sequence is TGTGCCACCAGCAGAGTATTTCGGACTGAAGCTTTCTTT. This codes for CATSRVFRTEAFF.

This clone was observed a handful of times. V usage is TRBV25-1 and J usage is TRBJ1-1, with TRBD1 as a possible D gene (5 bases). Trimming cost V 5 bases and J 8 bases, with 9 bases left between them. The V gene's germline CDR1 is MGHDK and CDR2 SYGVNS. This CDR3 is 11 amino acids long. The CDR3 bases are TGTGCCAGCAGTAGGCAGGGCGAAGCTTTCTTT. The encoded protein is CASSRQGEAFF.